This T cell receptor (beta chain) was recovered during a study of T cell changes during pregnancy in multiple sclerosis. Germline V gene lookup returns CDR1 MNHEY and CDR2 SVGAGI. This CDR3 has 16 amino acids. V was shortened by 2 bases and J by 0 bases, with 10 bases between the two germline ends. Only in-frame clones appear in the TCRdb table, and some are missing; sequencing was by immunoSEQ multiplex PCR. Of about 59,000 clones listed, more than 85% are singletons. Sequences were derived from peripheral blood, sampled in the third trimester of pregnancy. The TCR sequence derives from a female donor in good health, enrolled as a control in a pregnancy study. V and J are TRBV6-5 and TRBJ1-4; D is ambiguous. The CDR3 spells CASSYRVGATNEKLFF. CDR3 nucleotide sequence: TGTGCCAGCAGTTACCGGGTCGGTGCAACTAATGAAAAACTGTTTTTT.